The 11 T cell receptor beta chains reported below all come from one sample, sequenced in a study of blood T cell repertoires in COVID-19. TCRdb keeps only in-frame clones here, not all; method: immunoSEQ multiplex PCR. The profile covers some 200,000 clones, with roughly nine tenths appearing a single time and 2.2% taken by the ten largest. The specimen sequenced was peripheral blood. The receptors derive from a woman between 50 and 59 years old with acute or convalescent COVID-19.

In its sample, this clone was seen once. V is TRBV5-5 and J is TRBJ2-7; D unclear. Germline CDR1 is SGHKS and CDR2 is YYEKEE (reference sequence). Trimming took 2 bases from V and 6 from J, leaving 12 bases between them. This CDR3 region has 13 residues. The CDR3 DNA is TGTGCCAGCAGCTTACTACCCGAGTCCGAGCAGTACTTC. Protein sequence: CASSLLPESEQYF.

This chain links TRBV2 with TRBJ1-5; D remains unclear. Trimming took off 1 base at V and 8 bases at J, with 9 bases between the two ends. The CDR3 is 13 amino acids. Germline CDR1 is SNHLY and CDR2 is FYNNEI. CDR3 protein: CASSEGGYKPQHF. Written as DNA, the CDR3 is TGTGCCAGCAGTGAAGGAGGTTACAAGCCCCAGCATTTT.

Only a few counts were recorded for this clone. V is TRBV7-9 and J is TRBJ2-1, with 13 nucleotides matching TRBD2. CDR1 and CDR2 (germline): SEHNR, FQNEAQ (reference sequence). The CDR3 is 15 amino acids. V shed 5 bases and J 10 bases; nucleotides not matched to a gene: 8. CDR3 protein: CASSRGLAGNGEQFF. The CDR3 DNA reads TGTGCCAGCAGCCGGGGACTAGCGGGAAATGGCGAGCAGTTCTTC.

CDR3 DNA sequence: TGTGCCAGCAGCTTGCTAGTCGGCGAGCAGTACTTC. This sequence encodes CASSLLVGEQYF. This chain joins TRBV5-6 and TRBJ2-7; D is undetermined. The CDR3 runs 12 residues. The germline V and J ends were trimmed by 1 base and 6 bases, with 8 bases remaining between them. CDR1 is SGHDT, CDR2 YYEEEE, per germline. Full variable domain (remainder filled in from reference TRBV5-6 and TRBJ2-7): DAGVTQSPTHLIKTRGQQVTLRCSPKSGHDTVSWYQQALGQGPQFIFQYYEEEERQRGNFPDRFSGHQFPNYSSELNVNALLLGDSALYLCASSLLVGEQYFGPGTRLTVT.

The CDR3 nucleotides are TGTGCTAGTGGTCGATCAGGCTCTGGAAACACCATATATTTT. This encodes CASGRSGSGNTIYF. J is TRBJ1-3 and V is TRBV12-5, with unresolved D. Between the trimmed V and J ends, which lost 5 bases and 0 bases, there was a span of 8 bases. The CDR3 is 14 residues long. Germline V gene data show CDR1 as LGHNT and CDR2 as FRNRAP.

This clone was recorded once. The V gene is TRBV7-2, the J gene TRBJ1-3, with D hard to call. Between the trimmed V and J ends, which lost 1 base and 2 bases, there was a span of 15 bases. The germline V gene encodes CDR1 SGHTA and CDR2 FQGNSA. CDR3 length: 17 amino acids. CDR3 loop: CASSLVVRRTPGNTIYF. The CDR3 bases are TGTGCCAGCAGCTTAGTCGTTCGGAGGACCCCTGGAAACACCATATATTTT.

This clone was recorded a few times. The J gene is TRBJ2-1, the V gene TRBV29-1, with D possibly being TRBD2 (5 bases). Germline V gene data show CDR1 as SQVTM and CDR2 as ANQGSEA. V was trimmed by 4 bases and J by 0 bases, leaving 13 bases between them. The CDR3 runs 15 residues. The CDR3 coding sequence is TGCAGCGTTGGGGGAGCGGCGAGCTCCTACAATGAGCAGTTCTTC. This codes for CSVGGAASSYNEQFF.

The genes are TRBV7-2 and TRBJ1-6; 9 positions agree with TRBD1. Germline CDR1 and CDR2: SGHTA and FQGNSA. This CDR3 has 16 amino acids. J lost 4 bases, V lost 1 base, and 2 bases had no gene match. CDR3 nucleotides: TGTGCCAGCAGCTTAGTAGGGACAGGGTATAATTCACCCCTCCACTTT. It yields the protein CASSLVGTGYNSPLHF.

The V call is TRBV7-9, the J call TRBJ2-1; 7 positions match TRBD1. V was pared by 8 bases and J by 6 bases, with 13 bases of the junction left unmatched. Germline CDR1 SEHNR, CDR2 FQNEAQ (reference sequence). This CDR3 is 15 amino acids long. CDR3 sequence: CASSLVLPGGNEQFF. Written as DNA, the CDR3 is TGTGCCAGCTCCTTGGTTCTACCAGGGGGCAATGAGCAGTTCTTC.

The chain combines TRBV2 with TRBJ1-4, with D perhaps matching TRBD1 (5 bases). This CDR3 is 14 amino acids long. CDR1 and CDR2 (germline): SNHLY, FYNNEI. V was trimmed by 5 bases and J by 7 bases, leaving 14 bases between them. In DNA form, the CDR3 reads TGTGCCAGCAGTCCGGGAGGGGTTGGTGAAAAACTGTTTTTT. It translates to CASSPGGVGEKLFF.

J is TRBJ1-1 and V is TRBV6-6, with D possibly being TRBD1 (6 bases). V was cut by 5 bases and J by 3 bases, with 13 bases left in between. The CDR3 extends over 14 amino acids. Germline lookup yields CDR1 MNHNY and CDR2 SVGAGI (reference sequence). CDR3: CASSPRGSDTEAFF. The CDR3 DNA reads TGTGCCAGCAGTCCGAGGGGGTCGGACACTGAAGCTTTCTTT.